A single sample gave rise to the 8 T cell receptor beta chains below, sequenced in a study of control samples from healthy donors and cancer patients. TCRdb's table, derived via immunoSEQ multiplex PCR, lists solely in-frame clones and lacks some. This sample has some 100,000 clones, with about 91% found just once. Sequencing input: blood. The receptors stem from a young man in good health.

The V call is TRBV5-6, the J call TRBJ2-1; D may correspond to TRBD1 or TRBD2 (5 bases each). Germline lookup yields CDR1 SGHDT and CDR2 YYEEEE. The CDR3 contains 15 residues. V was pared by 3 bases and J by 10 bases, with 20 bases between. The CDR3 reads CASSYRPGTPAEQFF. DNA of the CDR3: TGTGCCAGCAGCTACCGTCCCGGGACGCCGGCGGAGCAGTTCTTC.

V and J are TRBV6-6 and TRBJ2-1; 7 nucleotides agree with TRBD2. The V gene's germline CDR1 is MNHNY and CDR2 SVGAGI (reference sequence). Trimming removed 0 bases from V and 7 bases from J; junction bases left unmatched: 0. The CDR3 sequence is 13 residues long. This CDR3 is CASSYSRENEQFF. The CDR3 DNA reads TGTGCCAGCAGTTACTCGCGGGAGAATGAGCAGTTCTTC.

The CDR3 DNA reads TGTGCCAGCAGCCCCGGGACAGTACACTACGAGCAGTACTTC. This sequence encodes CASSPGTVHYEQYF. The V gene is TRBV28, the J gene TRBJ2-7; 7 bases align to TRBD1. This CDR3 has 14 residues. Germline V gene sequence: CDR1 MDHEN, CDR2 SYDVKM. V shed 6 bases, J shed 3 bases, and the junction held 8 bases outside the gene matches.

There are a few counts of this clone. This chain connects TRBV24-1 to TRBJ1-5, with unresolved D. Trimming removed 9 bases from V and 4 bases from J, with 15 bases in between. The CDR3 is 14 amino acids. Germline CDR1 KGHDR, CDR2 SFDVKD. As DNA, the CDR3 is TGTGCCACCGAGGCTGAAGGGAGAAATCAGCCCCAGCATTTT. Residues: CATEAEGRNQPQHF.

Only a few counts were recorded for this clone. V and J are TRBV2 and TRBJ1-3, with TRBD1 matching 11 bases. CDR3 length: 16 residues. V shed 4 bases and J 0 bases; nucleotides not matched to a gene: 2. The V gene's germline CDR1 is SNHLY and CDR2 FYNNEI. The CDR3 region is CASSGDRGTSGNTIYF. The CDR3 nucleotides read TGTGCCAGCAGTGGGGACAGGGGGACCTCTGGAAACACCATATATTTT. Based on the CDR3 plus reference TRBV2 and TRBJ1-3, the full variable domain is EPEVTQTPSHQVTQMGQEVILRCVPISNHLYFYWYRQILGQKVEFLVSFYNNEISEKSEIFDDQFSVERPDGSNFTLKIRSTKLEDSAMYFCASSGDRGTSGNTIYFGEGSWLTVV.

The chain is built from TRBV11-1 and TRBJ2-5; TRBD2 is a possible D gene (6 bases). Looked up from germline, CDR1 is SGHAT and CDR2 is FQDESV (reference sequence). The CDR3 is 14 residues long. V gave up 1 base and J gave up 5 bases, with 11 bases separating them. The CDR3 nucleotides read TGTGCCAGCAGCTTAGTCTTGGGAGGCGAGACCCAGTACTTC. As protein: CASSLVLGGETQYF.

The chain carries TRBV28 and TRBJ2-3; weak D call: TRBD1 (6 bases). Deletions cut 5 bases from V and 6 bases from J, with 15 bases between. The CDR3 sequence is 14 residues long. Germline V gene lookup returns CDR1 MDHEN and CDR2 SYDVKM. The CDR3 coding sequence is TGTGCCAGCAGTACGATAGCAGGGGCGGATACGCAGTATTTT. Residues: CASSTIAGADTQYF.

V usage is TRBV19 and J usage is TRBJ1-1; TRBD1 is a possible D gene (5 bases). Germline V CDR1 and CDR2: LNHDA, SQIVND (reference sequence). The V end lost 7 bases, the J end lost 1 base, and 10 bases lay between the germline ends. This CDR3 is 13 amino acids long. The CDR3 coding sequence is TGTGCCAGTAATCGGGGGGGGAACACTGAAGCTTTCTTT. Its protein is CASNRGGNTEAFF.